A single sample gave rise to the 3 T cell receptor beta chains below, sequenced in a study of cytomegalovirus exposure and HLA in healthy donors. The PCR was carried out with 60 Vbeta primers and 13 Jbeta primers. Measured with immunoSEQ multiplex PCR; TCRdb has only the in-frame clones, and not every one. Of around 210,000 clones listed, about 81% are singletons. Sequencing was done on a sample of PBMCs. The receptors shown here come from a woman aged 40 to 49 in good health and CMV-seronegative.

This clone has a handful of counts. The CDR3 coding sequence is TGTGCCAGCGGAAGCGGGAGCTACGAGCAGTACTTC. Translation: CASGSGSYEQYF. The chain carries TRBV6-5 and TRBJ2-7; the match to TRBD2 covers 8 bases. Germline V lookup: CDR1 MNHEY, CDR2 SVGAGI. The J segment lost 3 bases and the V segment lost 8 bases, leaving 3 bases of the junction unmatched. The CDR3 is 12 residues long.

The chain employs TRBV5-6 and TRBJ1-4; D is undetermined. Between the trimmed V and J ends, which lost 0 bases and 5 bases, there was a span of 5 bases. Germline lookup yields CDR1 SGHDT and CDR2 YYEEEE. This CDR3 has 13 amino acids. The DNA of the CDR3 is TGTGCCAGCAGCTTGGGCGAGAATGAAAAACTGTTTTTT. Residues: CASSLGENEKLFF. Complete variable domain (other parts from reference TRBV5-6 and TRBJ1-4): DAGVTQSPTHLIKTRGQQVTLRCSPKSGHDTVSWYQQALGQGPQFIFQYYEEEERQRGNFPDRFSGHQFPNYSSELNVNALLLGDSALYLCASSLGENEKLFFGSGTQLSVL.

This chain joins TRBV27 and TRBJ2-4, with a possible D match to TRBD2 (6 bases). CDR3 length: 14 residues. Germline assignment: CDR1 MNHEY and CDR2 SMNVEV (reference sequence). V was pared by 7 bases and J by 3 bases, with 13 bases between. Here the CDR3 reads CASKDPGDKNIQYF. In DNA, the CDR3 is TGTGCCAGCAAAGACCCGGGAGACAAAAACATTCAGTACTTC.